The 14 T cell receptor beta chains listed next were all sequenced from one sample in a study of blood T cells in healthy people across ages. Together with a sample-barcoded 5' primer, a J-beta primer mix was included in a second PCR lasting about 7 to 12 cycles. TCRdb processed the 5' RACE reads anew with MiXCR; each CDR3 protein has one entry. The sample records about 780,000 distinct CDR3 sequences, about 42% being singletons. The sequenced sample was blood. Receptors were obtained from a man older than 75 in good health.

This clonotype appeared a few times. This chain connects TRBV7-2 to TRBJ2-7; maybe TRBD1 (5 bases). Germline V gives CDR1 SGHTA, CDR2 FQGNSA. The CDR3 consists of 13 residues. The V end was cut by 5 bases, the J end by 2 bases, with 10 bases between. The CDR3 sequence: CASSTGQTYEQYF. The DNA for the CDR3 is TGTGCCAGCAGCACAGGACAAACCTACGAGCAGTACTTC. The whole variable domain, remainder taken from reference TRBV7-2 and TRBJ2-7, is GAGVSQSPSNKVTEKGKDVELRCDPISGHTALYWYRQSLGQGLEFLIYFQGNSAPDKSGLPSDRFSAERTGGSVSTLTIQRTQQEDSAVYLCASSTGQTYEQYFGPGTRLTVT.

The J gene is TRBJ2-1, the V gene TRBV27, with D perhaps matching TRBD2 (7 bases). The V gene lost 3 bases and the J gene lost 8 bases, with 14 bases spanning the gap. This CDR3 spans 14 amino acids. CDR1 is MNHEY and CDR2 is SMNVEV in the germline V gene (reference sequence). CDR3 in DNA: TGTGCCAGCAGTTTCCTAGCGGAGGGGGATGAGCAGTTCTTC. Its translation: CASSFLAEGDEQFF.

This clonotype was observed a few times. V and J are TRBV20-1 and TRBJ2-1, with no clear D. V was cut by 3 bases and J by 8 bases, with 17 bases left in between. CDR1 and CDR2 (germline): DFQATT, SNEGSKA (reference sequence). The CDR3 runs to 14 residues. CDR3 loop: CSARGIPIGHEQFF. Here the CDR3 DNA reads TGCAGTGCTAGGGGCATCCCAATTGGACATGAGCAGTTCTTC.

This clonotype was picked up one time. The rearrangement joins TRBV12-3 or TRBV12-4 to TRBJ2-7; D might be TRBD2 (5 bases). V was clipped by 3 bases and J by 7 bases, with 16 bases between them. This CDR3 has 14 amino acids. CDR3 region: CASSLGDWINEQYF. CDR3 bases: TGTGCCAGCAGTTTGGGAGACTGGATCAATGAGCAGTACTTC.

The chain carries TRBV25-1 and TRBJ2-7; perhaps TRBD1 as D (8 bases). Per the germline V gene, CDR1 is MGHDK and CDR2 is SYGVNS. CDR3 length: 14 amino acids. The V gene lost 10 bases and the J gene lost 4 bases, with 20 bases spanning the gap. The DNA of the CDR3 is TGTGCCACCATTAGACAGGGGCGGGGGTACGAGCAGTACTTC. Its translation: CATIRQGRGYEQYF.

The chain employs TRBV6-1 and TRBJ2-5; tentatively, D is TRBD1 or TRBD2 (5 bases each). The J call may be faulty, since TRBJ2-7 better matches the DNA end. CDR3 length equals 15 residues. Germline V gene lookup returns CDR1 MNHNS and CDR2 SASEGT. The CDR3 coding sequence is TGTGCCAGCGGCACCCAGCAGGGAGTAGTCTCCGAGCAGTACTTC. It specifies CASGTQQGVVSEQYF.

V is TRBV20-1 and J is TRBJ2-1; 9 bases fit TRBD1. The germline CDR1 and CDR2 sequences are DFQATT and SNEGSKA (reference sequence). V trimming: 2 bases; J trimming: 7 bases; junction bases outside the gene matches: 24. CDR3 length: 20 residues. DNA of the CDR3: TGCAGTGCTAGAAATGGGAGGGCAGGACAGGGGAAGATGAGGGAAAATGAGCAGTTCTTC. It specifies CSARNGRAGQGKMRENEQFF.

This clonotype turned up a few times. The gene calls are TRBV5-1 and TRBJ2-1; unclear D gene. The germline V gene encodes CDR1 SGHRS and CDR2 YFSETQ. V lost 0 bases and J 1 base, leaving 8 bases between the germline ends. This CDR3 has 15 amino acids. The CDR3 sequence is CASSLGSPSYNEQFF. The CDR3 DNA is TGCGCCAGCAGCTTGGGGTCCCCGTCCTACAATGAGCAGTTCTTC.

J is TRBJ2-5 and V is TRBV6-1, with D possibly matching TRBD2 (5 bases). The J call may be in error: the DNA end matches TRBJ2-7 better. CDR3 length: 15 residues. CDR1 is MNHNS, CDR2 SASEGT, per germline. The CDR3 nucleotides read TGTGCCAGCAGTGATGGAGGTAGGCAGAACTACGAGCAGTACTTC. Its protein is CASSDGGRQNYEQYF.

The chain couples TRBV3-1 to TRBJ1-3; D is unclear. Germline lookup yields CDR1 LGHDT and CDR2 YNNKEL (reference sequence). The CDR3 consists of 13 residues. The ends were cut back, 3 bases at V and 3 bases at J, with 6 bases in the middle. The CDR3 bases are TGTGCCAGCAGCCAGGGGTTTGGAAACACCATATATTTT. Translated: CASSQGFGNTIYF.

The sample holds a few counts of this clonotype. This sequence joins TRBV29-1 and TRBJ1-1; D is possibly TRBD1 (5 bases). The germline V gene has CDR1 SQVTM and CDR2 ANQGSEA. This CDR3 spans 13 amino acids. The ends were cut back, 6 bases at V and 0 bases at J, with 11 bases in the middle. This CDR3 is CSVDDRMNTEAFF. Written as DNA, the CDR3 is TGCAGCGTCGACGACAGAATGAACACTGAAGCTTTCTTT.

The chain links TRBV20-1 to TRBJ2-7, with 7 bases fitting TRBD2. The germline gives CDR1 DFQATT, CDR2 SNEGSKA (reference sequence). This CDR3 has 15 amino acids. Trimming cost V 0 bases and J 4 bases; bases outside gene matches: 9. CDR3 amino acids: CSARDGGSSGYEQYF. In DNA form, the CDR3 reads TGCAGTGCTAGAGACGGCGGGAGCAGTGGGTACGAGCAGTACTTC.

This clonotype was counted at least ten times. J is TRBJ1-1 and V is TRBV2; 9 bases are a match to TRBD1. J gave up 0 bases and V 3 bases, and 5 bases lay outside the gene matches. Germline CDR1 is SNHLY and CDR2 is FYNNEI. The CDR3 sequence is 16 residues long. The CDR3 DNA reads TGTGCCAGCAGTGATCGGGACAGGGCTATGAACACTGAAGCTTTCTTT. This translates into CASSDRDRAMNTEAFF.

The rearrangement uses TRBV20-1 and TRBJ2-1; 10 bases line up with TRBD2. The CDR3 extends over 18 amino acids. The germline CDR1 and CDR2 sequences are DFQATT and SNEGSKA (reference sequence). The J segment lost 5 bases and the V segment lost 4 bases, leaving 17 bases of the junction unmatched. The CDR3 sequence: CSATTGTPGLAAHNEQFF. The DNA of the CDR3 is TGCAGTGCTACCACCGGGACACCCGGACTAGCGGCCCACAATGAGCAGTTCTTC.